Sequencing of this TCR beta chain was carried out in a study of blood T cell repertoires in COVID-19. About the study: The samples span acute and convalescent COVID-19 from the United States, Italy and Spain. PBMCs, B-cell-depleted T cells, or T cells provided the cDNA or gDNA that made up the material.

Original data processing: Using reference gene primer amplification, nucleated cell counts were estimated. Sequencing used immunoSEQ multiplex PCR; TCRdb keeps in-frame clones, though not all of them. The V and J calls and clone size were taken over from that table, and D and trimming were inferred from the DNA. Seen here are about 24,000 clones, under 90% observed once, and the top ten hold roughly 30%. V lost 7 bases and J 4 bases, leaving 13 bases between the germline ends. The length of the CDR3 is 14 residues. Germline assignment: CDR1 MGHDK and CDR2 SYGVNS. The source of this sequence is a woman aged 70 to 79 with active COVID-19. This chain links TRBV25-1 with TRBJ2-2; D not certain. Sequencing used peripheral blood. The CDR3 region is CASMRSHVTGELFF. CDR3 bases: TGTGCCAGCATGCGGAGCCACGTCACCGGGGAGCTGTTTTTT.